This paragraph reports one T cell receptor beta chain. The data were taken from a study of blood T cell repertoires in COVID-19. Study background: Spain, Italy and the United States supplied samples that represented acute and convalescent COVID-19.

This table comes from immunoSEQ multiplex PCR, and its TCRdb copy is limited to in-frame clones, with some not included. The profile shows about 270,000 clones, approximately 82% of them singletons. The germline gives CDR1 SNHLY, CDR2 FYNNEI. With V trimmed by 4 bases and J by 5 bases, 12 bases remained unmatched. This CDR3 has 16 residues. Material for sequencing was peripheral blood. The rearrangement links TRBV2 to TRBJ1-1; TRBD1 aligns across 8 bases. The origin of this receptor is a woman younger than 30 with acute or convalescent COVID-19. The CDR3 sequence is CASSVRDQGADTEAFF. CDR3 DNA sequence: TGTGCCAGCAGTGTACGTGATCAGGGGGCGGATACTGAAGCTTTCTTT.